Listed here are 27 T cell receptor beta chains from one sample, sequenced in a study of T-cell memory formation after mild COVID-19 (dated by TCRdb to the early 2020s). Library generation was performed with 5' RACE. Sequencing relied on an Illumina NovaSeq 6000. The public reads were quality trimmed at Q25 with fastp and then assembled into clones with MiXCR by TCRdb, keeping productive beta chains. Identical CDR3 proteins give one entry, which carries the most common genes and DNA. The sample yields about 560,000 distinct CDR3 sequences; roughly 18% were counted once. Around 12% of the sample comes from the top ten. The material sequenced was PBMCs or a T cell subset sorted from them (not recorded which). The receptor set was obtained from an adult woman who had mild COVID-19 (a few samples of this study predate the infection). The sample titles of this study are shuffled in the database, so cell type and time point are left out; the donor was told from shared clones.

The chain is built from TRBV30 and TRBJ2-1; 8 bases match TRBD2. The CDR3 has 12 amino acids. With 2 bases clipped from V and 8 bases from J, the junction kept 2 bases outside the gene matches. Germline V lookup: CDR1 GTSNPN, CDR2 SVGIG (reference sequence). The DNA of the CDR3 is TGTGCCTGGAGTCTTAGCGGGGATGAGCAGTTCTTC. As protein: CAWSLSGDEQFF. Combining the CDR3 with reference TRBV30 and TRBJ2-1 gives the whole variable domain SQTIHQWPATLVQPVGSPLSLECTVEGTSNPNLYWYRQAAGRGLQLLFYSVGIGQISSEVPQNLSASRPQDRQFILSSKKLLLSDSGFYLCAWSLSGDEQFFGPGTRLTVL.

This clonotype was detected only a few times. V is TRBV29-1 and J is TRBJ2-7; D unresolved. V lost 0 bases to trimming and J lost 1 base, with 10 bases between them. CDR1 and CDR2 (germline): SQVTM, ANQGSEA. The CDR3 totals 14 residues. Written as DNA, the CDR3 is TGCAGCGTTGAAGAGGGCATCAGTTCCTACGAGCAGTACTTC. Its protein is CSVEEGISSYEQYF.

This clonotype has just a few counts. The chain recombines TRBV9 with TRBJ2-1; D gene unclear. CDR1 is SGDLS, CDR2 YYNGEE, per germline. The V and J ends lost 0 bases and 7 bases respectively, with 11 bases between them. This CDR3 comprises 14 residues. CDR3 nucleotides: TGTGCCAGCAGCGTAGACGTGGCTGGTAATGAGCAGTTCTTC. This gives the protein CASSVDVAGNEQFF.

This clonotype has only a few counts. The genes are TRBV12-3 or TRBV12-4 and TRBJ2-7; a possible D gene is TRBD1 (5 bases). V dropped 3 bases and J dropped 6 bases, with 15 bases sitting between them. The CDR3 covers 14 residues. CDR3: CASSFRGQGGEQYF. The CDR3 DNA reads as TGTGCCAGCAGTTTTCGCGGTCAGGGCGGCGAGCAGTACTTC.

This clonotype has just a few counts. The chain couples TRBV19 to TRBJ2-2; TRBD1 or TRBD2 may be the D gene (5 bases each). V was pared by 5 bases and J by 4 bases, with 17 bases between. Germline V lookup: CDR1 LNHDA, CDR2 SQIVND (reference sequence). There are 16 residues in the CDR3. The CDR3 DNA is TGTGCCAGTAGTTCCGCCCAGGGAGTAGGCACCGGGGAGCTGTTTTTT. Encoded protein: CASSSAQGVGTGELFF.

V usage is TRBV24-1 and J usage is TRBJ2-1, with D possibly matching TRBD2 (5 bases). The length of the CDR3 is 13 residues. Germline CDR1 is KGHDR and CDR2 is SFDVKD. V was cut by 8 bases and J by 3 bases, with 10 bases left in between. Here the CDR3 DNA reads TGTGCCACCATCGGGGAAAGCTACAATGAGCAGTTCTTC. Translating it yields CATIGESYNEQFF.

This chain uses TRBV20-1 with TRBJ2-7; 8 nucleotides line up with TRBD2. Germline values: CDR1 DFQATT, CDR2 SNEGSKA (reference sequence). This CDR3 contains 13 residues. The trim removed 3 bases at V and 3 bases at J, leaving 4 bases unmatched. CDR3 residues: CSASVRGDYEQYF. The CDR3 coding sequence is TGCAGTGCTAGCGTGCGGGGGGACTACGAGCAGTACTTC.

The chain employs TRBV19 and TRBJ2-2; 8 positions agree with TRBD1. CDR3 length: 15 amino acids. CDR1 and CDR2 (germline): LNHDA, SQIVND (reference sequence). After removal of 5 bases from V and 5 bases from J, the junction contained 7 bases not matched to a gene. The chain's CDR3 is CASSGRTGWTGELFF. The CDR3 DNA is TGTGCCAGTAGTGGTAGGACAGGGTGGACCGGGGAGCTGTTTTTT. The entire variable domain, with the rest obtained from reference TRBV19 and TRBJ2-2, is as follows: DGGITQSPKYLFRKEGQNVTLSCEQNLNHDAMYWYRQDPGQGLRLIYYSQIVNDFQKGDIAEGYSVSREKKESFPLTVTSAQKNPTAFYLCASSGRTGWTGELFFGEGSRLTVL.

There are many counts of this clonotype. The chain joins TRBV12-3 or TRBV12-4 to TRBJ2-3, with D hard to call. The CDR3 spans 18 residues. V lost 2 bases and J lost 0, with 18 bases in between. The CDR3 DNA reads TGTGCCAGCAGTTTAATCCCCCGACCCAGGTTCAGCACAGATACGCAGTATTTT. It translates to CASSLIPRPRFSTDTQYF.

This clonotype was seen a few times. J is TRBJ1-1 and V is TRBV7-9; perhaps TRBD1 as D (6 bases). CDR3 size: 15 residues. The V end was cut by 5 bases, the J end by 3 bases, with 16 bases between. Germline V gene data show CDR1 as SEHNR and CDR2 as FQNEAQ (reference sequence). CDR3 DNA sequence: TGTGCCAGCAGCCCCTCCCAGGGGACCCACACTGAAGCTTTCTTT. Its protein product is CASSPSQGTHTEAFF.

This clonotype showed up just a few times. The chain combines TRBV24-1 with TRBJ2-3, with 7 bases fitting TRBD2. The CDR3 totals 17 residues. Trimming took 4 bases from V and 3 from J; bases not matched to a gene: 12. Germline V gene data show CDR1 as KGHDR and CDR2 as SFDVKD. The CDR3 DNA is TGTGCCACCAGTGACCCCGGACTAGTAGGGATTACAGATACGCAGTATTTT. Protein sequence: CATSDPGLVGITDTQYF.

CDR3: CASSETTGGLYNEQFF. CDR3 in DNA: TGTGCCAGCAGCGAGACGACGGGGGGGCTGTACAATGAGCAGTTCTTC. The chain couples TRBV9 to TRBJ2-1, with 8 positions matching TRBD2. The V segment lost 3 bases and the J segment 4 bases; nucleotides outside the gene matches: 9. Germline CDR1 reads SGDLS; CDR2 reads YYNGEE. CDR3 length: 16 residues.

This clonotype appeared a few times. The chain has TRBV7-9 and TRBJ1-3; 9 nucleotides agree with TRBD1. Trimming at V came to 5 bases and at J to 0 bases, leaving 5 bases not matched to a gene. This CDR3 has 16 amino acids. Germline V gives CDR1 SEHNR, CDR2 FQNEAQ (reference sequence). The CDR3 bases are TGTGCCAGCAGCCTGGGACAGGGTCTCTCTGGAAACACCATATATTTT. Translation gives CASSLGQGLSGNTIYF.

The gene calls are TRBV3-1 and TRBJ1-1, with D possibly TRBD1 on 6 matching bases. V was clipped by 5 bases and J by 4 bases, with 14 bases between them. Germline CDR1 is LGHDT and CDR2 is YNNKEL (reference sequence). This CDR3 has 14 amino acids. This chain's CDR3 is CASSRQAPVTEAFF. CDR3 in DNA: TGTGCCAGCAGCAGACAGGCTCCTGTCACTGAAGCTTTCTTT.

This clonotype was observed a few times. The chain has TRBV5-5 and TRBJ2-5, with 7 bases fitting TRBD2. This CDR3 is built from 15 residues. Germline V gives CDR1 SGHKS, CDR2 YYEKEE (reference sequence). J lost 4 bases, V lost 2 bases, and 8 bases had no gene match. The CDR3 loop reads CASSLQWGEGETQYF. The CDR3 DNA is TGTGCCAGCAGCTTACAGTGGGGGGAGGGAGAGACCCAGTACTTC.

This clonotype was detected only a few times. The genes are TRBV4-2 and TRBJ1-1; no firm D call. From germline, CDR1 is LGHNA and CDR2 YNFKEQ. V was pared by 1 base and J by 9 bases, with 12 bases between. The CDR3 loop spans 13 amino acids. The CDR3 DNA follows: TGTGCCAGCAGCCAAGTCGAGCGGAATCAAGCTTTCTTT. Protein: CASSQVERNQAFF.

As regards this clonotype: The CDR3 does not end in the conserved phenylalanine or tryptophan, so this is likely a read error. The chain couples TRBV6-2 or TRBV6-3 to TRBJ2-7, with D possibly called TRBD1 or TRBD2 (6 bases each). Germline V lookup: CDR1 MNHEY, CDR2 SVGEGT. This CDR3 comprises 15 residues. The V and J ends lost 6 bases and 3 bases respectively, with 18 bases between them. The CDR3 DNA reads TGTGCCAGCAGGATCCGGGACTCGACAGGCTACGAGCAGTACTAC. This encodes CASRIRDSTGYEQYY.

This clonotype was seen more than once but under ten times. V gene TRBV5-5 combines with J gene TRBJ2-3; 8 bases fit TRBD2. CDR1 is SGHKS, CDR2 YYEKEE, per germline (reference sequence). This CDR3 region has 16 residues. With V trimmed by 2 bases and J by 3 bases, 8 bases remained unmatched. The CDR3 loop reads CASSFQGRGRTDTQYF. CDR3 sequence (DNA): TGTGCCAGCAGCTTTCAAGGGCGCGGGAGGACAGATACGCAGTATTTT.

The rearrangement joins TRBV9 to TRBJ2-2, with D possibly matching TRBD1 (7 bases). The CDR3 loop spans 17 amino acids. With 0 bases removed from V and 4 bases from J, the gap between germline ends came to 16 bases. CDR1 is SGDLS, CDR2 YYNGEE, per germline. Here the CDR3 DNA reads TGTGCCAGCAGCGTAGTAGCGCAGGGGGGTATCACCGGGGAGCTGTTTTTT. Protein sequence: CASSVVAQGGITGELFF.

This chain uses TRBV4-1 with TRBJ2-7; D perhaps matches TRBD2 (6 bases). The germline CDR1 and CDR2 sequences are MGHRA and YSYEKL. The V end lost 4 bases, the J end lost 2 bases, and 12 bases lay between the germline ends. The CDR3 runs to 14 residues. CDR3 coding DNA: TGCGCCAGCAGCCCGGGACTCTCTGCCTACGAGCAGTACTTC. It specifies CASSPGLSAYEQYF.

This clonotype was counted a few times. Relative to the germline gene, one junction end is altered; a read error may explain this. The gene calls are TRBV18 and TRBJ2-3; a possible D gene is TRBD2 (5 bases). CDR3 size: 13 residues. Germline loops: CDR1 KGHSH, CDR2 LQKENI. CDR3 protein: CANSGGGTDTQYF. In nucleotides, the CDR3 is TGTGCCAACTCAGGAGGAGGCACAGATACGCAGTATTTT.

This chain joins TRBV20-1 and TRBJ2-1; D is ambiguous. The CDR3 runs to 11 residues. The V end was cut by 5 bases, the J end by 5 bases, with 7 bases between. Per the germline V gene, CDR1 is DFQATT and CDR2 is SNEGSKA (reference sequence). CDR3 nucleotide sequence: TGCAGTGCTCCAAAGCACAATGAGCAGTTCTTC. Its protein is CSAPKHNEQFF.

The chain links TRBV10-3 to TRBJ2-7; 11 nucleotides line up with TRBD2. Germline assignment: CDR1 ENHRY and CDR2 SYGVKD. This CDR3 is 16 amino acids long. V shed 1 base, J shed 2 bases, and the junction held 4 bases outside the gene matches. This chain's CDR3 is CAISEWASGGTYEQYF. In DNA form, the CDR3 reads TGTGCCATCAGTGAGTGGGCTAGCGGGGGGACCTACGAGCAGTACTTC.

This chain uses TRBV4-2 with TRBJ2-2; 8 bases line up with TRBD2. After removal of 4 bases from V and 6 bases from J, the junction contained 4 bases not matched to a gene. CDR3 length equals 14 residues. Germline loops: CDR1 LGHNA, CDR2 YNFKEQ. CDR3 in amino acids: CASSLGTSAGELFF. The CDR3 nucleotides are TGTGCCAGCAGCCTGGGGACTAGTGCCGGGGAGCTGTTTTTT.

This rearrangement joins TRBV12-3 or TRBV12-4 to TRBJ1-5, with 8 bases matching TRBD1. There are 16 residues in the CDR3. V was pared by 5 bases and J by 1 base, with 7 bases of the junction left unmatched. CDR3 region: CASSPGQGESNQPQHF. CDR3 nucleotide sequence: TGTGCCAGCAGTCCAGGACAGGGAGAAAGCAATCAGCCCCAGCATTTT.

This clonotype was detected a few times. V gene TRBV9 combines with J gene TRBJ1-2, with D possibly matching TRBD1 (5 bases). V lost 3 bases, J lost 5 bases, and 20 bases lay in between. CDR1 and CDR2 (germline): SGDLS, YYNGEE. The CDR3 contains 16 residues. The CDR3 sequence is CASSGAGPGRLYGYTF. In DNA, the CDR3 is TGTGCCAGCAGCGGAGCGGGGCCGGGGAGGCTTTATGGCTACACCTTC.

This clonotype occurred a few times. The rearrangement uses TRBV20-1 and TRBJ2-1; TRBD2 matches 10 bases. The germline gives CDR1 DFQATT, CDR2 SNEGSKA (reference sequence). The V gene end was trimmed by 5 bases and the J gene end by 2 bases; junction bases not matched to a gene: 3. The CDR3 has 14 amino acids. In nucleotides, the CDR3 is TGCAGTGCTCAAACTAGCGGGACCTACAATGAGCAGTTCTTC. This gives the protein CSAQTSGTYNEQFF.